This section outlines one T cell receptor (beta chain) sequence together with its context. The antigen remains undetermined. This record belongs to a study of CD8+ T cells in alopecia areata. Whole-study results and caveats: Scalp data also include sequences from resident alphabeta T cells of normal skin.

As the sequencing template, cDNA was produced by extracting RNA and reverse transcribing it. Libraries were prepared by immunoSEQ multiplex PCR; TCRdb keeps only in-frame clonotypes and omits some of them. The sample lists about 180,000 clones, around 63% occurring once. The CDR3 is made up of 13 amino acids. Germline lookup yields CDR1 GTSNPN and CDR2 SVGIG (reference sequence). V dropped 3 bases and J dropped 5 bases, with 13 bases sitting between them. V gene TRBV30 combines with J gene TRBJ2-5; D possibly corresponds to TRBD2 (6 bases). The source is a human donor with alopecia areata. The sample consisted of CD4+ T cells sorted from blood, taken at week 0. The CDR3 nucleotides read TGTGCCTGGAGCGCCGACCGGGGGGAGACCCAGTACTTC. The encoded protein is CAWSADRGETQYF.